This T cell receptor beta chain was captured in a study of blood T cell repertoires in COVID-19. Study information: PBMCs, B-cell-depleted T cells, or T cells provided the cDNA or gDNA that made up the material.

Measured with immunoSEQ multiplex PCR; TCRdb has only the in-frame clones, and not every one. The data hold about 210,000 clones, with around four fifths observed a single time. During active infection, Seattle patients enrolled and were then monitored through disease. CDR3 length equals 13 residues. Germline V CDR1 and CDR2: SGHKS, YYEKEE (reference sequence). The ends were cut back, 0 bases at V and 4 bases at J, with 7 bases in the middle. This chain joins TRBV5-5 and TRBJ1-2, with D possibly being TRBD1 (5 bases). The receptor's source is a woman between 65 and 79 years old with COVID-19, enrolled during active disease. Sequencing was done on a sample of peripheral blood. The CDR3 spells CASSLDRIYGYTF. The CDR3 DNA reads as TGTGCCAGCAGCTTGGACAGGATCTATGGCTACACCTTC.